Presented here are 19 T cell receptor beta chains from one specimen sequenced in a study of neurological immune-mediated disorders. TCRdb re-called the 5' RACE reads through MiXCR, storing one row per CDR3 protein. The sample holds over 75,000 distinct CDR3 sequences, around 6% seen once. The time point was: longitudinal time-point 2. The sequenced sample consisted of PBMCs. The receptors were gathered from a woman aged 55-69 years with multiple sclerosis.

This clonotype was found many times. The chain uses TRBV27 and TRBJ2-7; 11 bases align to TRBD2. This CDR3 region has 17 residues. Germline CDR1 is MNHEY and CDR2 is SMNVEV (reference sequence). With 2 bases clipped from V and 6 bases from J, the junction kept 12 bases outside the gene matches. This chain's CDR3 is CASSLGLAGGSGGEQYF. CDR3 coding DNA: TGTGCCAGCAGTTTAGGGCTAGCGGGGGGCTCCGGGGGCGAGCAGTACTTC.

This clonotype showed up many times. The chain recombines TRBV12-3 or TRBV12-4 with TRBJ1-2; tentative D call: TRBD1 (5 bases). The V end was cut by 0 bases, the J end by 4 bases, with 9 bases between. This CDR3 has 14 residues. The chain's CDR3 is CASSLAGEGYGYTF. The CDR3 nucleotides are TGTGCCAGCAGTTTAGCAGGGGAAGGCTATGGCTACACCTTC.

In this sample, this clonotype turned up many times. The chain recombines TRBV12-3 or TRBV12-4 with TRBJ1-5; D not certain. Trimming removed 3 bases at V and 6 bases at J, with 3 bases between. This CDR3 comprises 11 residues. DNA of the CDR3: TGTGCCAGCAGTTTGGGTCAGCCCCAGCATTTT. Encoded protein: CASSLGQPQHF.

This clonotype showed up just a few times. The rearrangement links TRBV6-6 to TRBJ2-2, with TRBD2 matching over 7 bases. This CDR3 is built from 17 residues. Looked up from germline, CDR1 is MNHNY and CDR2 is SVGAGI (reference sequence). V lost 5 bases and J lost 2; bases outside the gene matches: 11. The CDR3 bases are TGTGCCAGCAGTCGCAGTGGGCTAGCGGAAAACACCGGGGAGCTGTTTTTT. Translated, it gives CASSRSGLAENTGELFF.

This clonotype was seen a handful of times. The chain recombines TRBV19 with TRBJ2-1, with D hard to call. The CDR3 extends over 14 amino acids. CDR1 LNHDA and CDR2 SQIVND come from the germline V gene (reference sequence). Trimming removed 7 bases at V and 8 bases at J, with 18 bases between. The CDR3 here is CASTGWALSDEQFF. In DNA form, the CDR3 reads TGTGCCAGTACTGGGTGGGCCTTGTCGGATGAGCAGTTCTTC.

This clonotype has a count of ten or more. The V gene is TRBV15, the J gene TRBJ2-5, with 7 nucleotides matching TRBD2. V shed 0 bases and J 5 bases; nucleotides not matched to a gene: 9. The germline V gene encodes CDR1 LNHNV and CDR2 YYDKDF (reference sequence). The CDR3 runs to 16 residues. In DNA, the CDR3 is TGTGCCACCAGCAGAGATACGATACGGGGGGATGAGACCCAGTACTTC. As protein: CATSRDTIRGDETQYF.

This clonotype was recorded many times. This sequence joins TRBV2 and TRBJ1-1, with 8 positions matching TRBD1. From germline, CDR1 is SNHLY and CDR2 FYNNEI. J was trimmed by 2 bases and V by 0 bases; bases with no gene match: 5. CDR3 length: 16 amino acids. CDR3 nucleotide sequence: TGTGCCAGCAGTGAAGCGCTGGGACAGGTAAACACTGAAGCTTTCTTT. This codes for CASSEALGQVNTEAFF.

This clonotype was picked up many times. The genes are TRBV12-3 or TRBV12-4 and TRBJ1-2; the D is unclear. This CDR3 has 12 amino acids. V lost 1 base to trimming and J lost 7 bases, with 7 bases between them. The CDR3 region is CASSLVPAGYTF. CDR3 nucleotide sequence: TGTGCCAGCAGTTTAGTCCCGGCTGGCTACACCTTC.

This clonotype has ten or more counts. The chain is built from TRBV5-1 and TRBJ2-1, with D tentatively TRBD2 (7 bases). Germline V gene sequence: CDR1 SGHRS, CDR2 YFSETQ. This CDR3 region has 14 residues. Trimming shortened V by 0 bases and J by 8 bases, and 12 bases separated the two germline ends. The CDR3 region has the DNA TGCGCCAGCAGCTTGGCGGGGGGCGCGGATGAGCAGTTCTTC. Translating gives CASSLAGGADEQFF.

This clonotype was counted ten times or more. The chain carries TRBV20-1 and TRBJ1-1; D unclear. The V end was cut by 1 base, the J end by 2 bases, with 5 bases between. Germline CDR1 and CDR2: DFQATT and SNEGSKA (reference sequence). The CDR3 has 12 residues. The DNA of the CDR3 is TGCAGTGCTAGAGTACCTAACACTGAAGCTTTCTTT. Its translation is CSARVPNTEAFF.

In this sample, this clonotype turned up many times. The gene calls are TRBV12-3 or TRBV12-4 and TRBJ1-5; TRBD1 agrees at 9 bases. The CDR3 has 14 amino acids. The V gene end was trimmed by 4 bases and the J gene end by 7 bases; junction bases not matched to a gene: 5. CDR3 region: CASSWTGAGQPQHF. The CDR3 region has the DNA TGTGCCAGCAGTTGGACAGGGGCGGGGCAGCCCCAGCATTTT.

This clonotype was observed many times. The chain couples TRBV7-8 to TRBJ2-7; 7 positions agree with TRBD1. Per the germline V gene, CDR1 is SGHVS and CDR2 is FQNEAQ. The trim removed 2 bases at V and 2 bases at J, leaving 3 bases unmatched. The CDR3 extends over 14 amino acids. The CDR3 nucleotides are TGTGCCAGCAGCTTAAGGGACAGCCCCTACGAGCAGTACTTC. Amino acid sequence: CASSLRDSPYEQYF.

This clonotype was counted ten times or more. V is TRBV7-9 and J is TRBJ1-2, with 9 bases lining up with TRBD1. V shed 4 bases, J shed 6 bases, and the junction held 6 bases outside the gene matches. This CDR3 region has 14 residues. Germline values: CDR1 SEHNR, CDR2 FQNEAQ (reference sequence). The CDR3 DNA reads TGTGCCAGCAGCTCCTGGACAGGGGTCGATGGCTACACCTTC. Translation gives CASSSWTGVDGYTF. The full variable domain, completed using reference TRBV7-9 and TRBJ1-2, is DTGVSQNPRHKITKRGQNVTFRCDPISEHNRLYWYRQTLGQGPEFLTYFQNEAQLEKSRLLSDRFSAERPKGSFSTLEIQRTEQGDSAMYLCASSSWTGVDGYTFGSGTRLTVV.

This clonotype has ten or more counts. The V gene is TRBV6-6, the J gene TRBJ1-2, with TRBD1 matching over 7 bases. The germline gives CDR1 MNHNY, CDR2 SVGAGI (reference sequence). Trimming at V came to 0 bases and at J to 6 bases, leaving 10 bases not matched to a gene. The CDR3 extends over 16 amino acids. CDR3 loop: CASSYSNLRQGDGYTF. Written as DNA, the CDR3 is TGTGCCAGCAGTTACTCGAACCTCCGACAGGGAGATGGCTACACCTTC.

This clonotype was seen at least ten times. The genes are TRBV20-1 and TRBJ1-5, with 7 bases aligning to TRBD1. Per the germline V gene, CDR1 is DFQATT and CDR2 is SNEGSKA (reference sequence). The CDR3 runs 15 residues. Trimming took 0 bases from V and 2 from J; bases not matched to a gene: 4. The CDR3 region is CSARDGGGGNQPQHF. CDR3 DNA: TGCAGTGCTAGAGATGGAGGGGGCGGCAATCAGCCCCAGCATTTT.

This clonotype was seen ten or more times. This rearrangement joins TRBV24-1 to TRBJ1-2, with TRBD1 matching over 8 bases. V trimming: 6 bases; J trimming: 4 bases; junction bases outside the gene matches: 3. Germline V gene lookup returns CDR1 KGHDR and CDR2 SFDVKD. The CDR3 covers 13 residues. The CDR3 nucleotides are TGTGCCACCAGTACAGGGGGAATCTATGGCTACACCTTC. This encodes CATSTGGIYGYTF.

This clonotype appeared many times. The chain employs TRBV5-1 and TRBJ1-5; D may be TRBD1 (5 bases). This CDR3 has 14 residues. Trimming stripped 4 bases from V and 6 bases from J, with 14 bases between. CDR1 SGHRS and CDR2 YFSETQ come from the germline V gene. The CDR3 protein is CASSLGDGLQPQHF. CDR3 nucleotides: TGCGCCAGCAGCCTGGGGGACGGCCTTCAGCCCCAGCATTTT.

This clonotype appeared many times. This rearrangement joins TRBV7-2 to TRBJ1-5; D gene ambiguous. The CDR3 is 12 amino acids. V lost 2 bases and J 5 bases, leaving 4 bases between the germline ends. Germline V lookup: CDR1 SGHTA, CDR2 FQGNSA. The CDR3 protein is CASSLQDQPQHF. The CDR3 DNA reads TGTGCCAGCAGCTTACAAGATCAGCCCCAGCATTTT.

This clonotype was seen many times. This chain uses TRBV6-5 with TRBJ2-4; 8 bases line up with TRBD1. CDR1 and CDR2 from the germline V gene are MNHEY and SVGAGI. CDR3 length equals 12 residues. The junction had 2 bases not matched to a gene; V was cut back by 8 bases and J by 5 bases. The CDR3 protein is CASEGQENIQYF. CDR3 bases: TGTGCCAGCGAGGGACAGGAAAACATTCAGTACTTC.